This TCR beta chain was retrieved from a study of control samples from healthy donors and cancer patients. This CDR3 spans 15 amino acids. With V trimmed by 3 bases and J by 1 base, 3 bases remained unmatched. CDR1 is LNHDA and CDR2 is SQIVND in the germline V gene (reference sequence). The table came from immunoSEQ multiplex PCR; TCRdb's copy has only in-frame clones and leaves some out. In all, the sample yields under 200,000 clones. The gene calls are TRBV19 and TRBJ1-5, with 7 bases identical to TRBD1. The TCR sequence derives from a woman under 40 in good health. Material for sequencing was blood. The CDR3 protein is CASSMGQRSNQPQHF. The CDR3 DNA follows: TGTGCCAGTAGTATGGGACAGAGGAGCAATCAGCCCCAGCATTTT.